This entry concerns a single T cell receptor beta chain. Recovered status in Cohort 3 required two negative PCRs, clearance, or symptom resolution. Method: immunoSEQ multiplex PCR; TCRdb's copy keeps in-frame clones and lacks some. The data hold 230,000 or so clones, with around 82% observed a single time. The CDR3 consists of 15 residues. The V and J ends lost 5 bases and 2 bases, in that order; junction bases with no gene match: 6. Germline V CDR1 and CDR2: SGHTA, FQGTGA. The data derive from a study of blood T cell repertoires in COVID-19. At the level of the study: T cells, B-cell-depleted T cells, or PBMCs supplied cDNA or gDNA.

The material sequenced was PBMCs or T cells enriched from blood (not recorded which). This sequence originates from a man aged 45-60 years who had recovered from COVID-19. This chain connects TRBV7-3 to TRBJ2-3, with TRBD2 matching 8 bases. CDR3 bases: TGTGCCAGCAGCCCGGGCGGGGGGCCCACAGATACGCAGTATTTT. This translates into CASSPGGGPTDTQYF.